This T cell receptor beta chain was profiled in a study of blood T cell repertoires in COVID-19. Study details: The United States, Italy and Spain supplied acute and convalescent COVID-19 samples. In each case, the material was cDNA or gDNA derived from T cells, B-cell-depleted T cells, or PBMCs.

As originally analysed: Reference gene primer amplification yielded estimated nucleated cell counts. The data were produced by immunoSEQ multiplex PCR, yet TCRdb's version contains in-frame clones alone and is incomplete. The DNA was the basis for D and trimming; V, J and clone size are from that table. This sample has about 340,000 clones, with around 80% found just once. The length of the CDR3 is 18 residues. V gave up 0 bases and J gave up 0 bases, with 16 bases separating them. Germline V CDR1 and CDR2: LGHNA, YNFKEQ. This rearrangement joins TRBV4-2 to TRBJ2-3; a weak D match, TRBD2 (5 bases). Sequenced sample: peripheral blood. The sequence came from a man younger than 45 with active or convalescent COVID-19. DNA of the CDR3: TGTGCCAGCAGCCAAGAAAGAGCGGTCGGATCTAGCACAGATACGCAGTATTTT. Protein sequence: CASSQERAVGSSTDTQYF.